This is a list of T cell receptor beta chains from one sample in a study of T cell responses to AZD1222 COVID-19 vaccine. Sequencing was performed with immunoSEQ multiplex PCR; in TCRdb, only in-frame clones are kept and a portion is missing. The table has 240,000 or so clones, more than 85% seen once. The specimen comprised peripheral blood, sampled on day 0 of AZD1222 vaccination. The receptors shown here come from an adult in good health. Each CDR3 is given with its conserved first and last residue. A D gene is named only where the DNA matches it firmly. Clone sizes are given selectively: once, few, many, or a class where the clone is expanded.

size: NA; J: TRBJ2-3; D: NA; V: TRBV12-3/TRBV12-4; CDR3: CASSLLDTQYF; DNA: TGTGCCAGCAGCCTACTGGATACGCAGTATTTT
size: NA; J: TRBJ2-7; D: NA; V: TRBV11-2; CDR3: CASSLLASSYEQYF; DNA: TGTGCCAGCAGCTTACTGGCCAGCTCCTACGAGCAGTACTTC
size: NA; J: TRBJ1-5; D: NA; V: TRBV7-8; CDR3: CASSSTDGTNQPQHF; DNA: TGTGCCAGCAGCTCCACTGACGGCACCAATCAGCCCCAGCATTTT
size: once; J: TRBJ2-6; D: NA; V: TRBV4-3; CDR3: CASSQDPRVAGANVLTF; DNA: TGCGCCAGCAGCCAAGATCCAAGAGTAGCTGGGGCCAACGTCCTGACTTTC
size: NA; J: TRBJ1-2; D: TRBD1; V: TRBV28; CDR3: CASNRGPYGYTF; DNA: TGTGCCAGCAACAGGGGACCCTATGGCTACACCTTC
size: once; J: TRBJ2-2; D: NA; V: TRBV18; CDR3: CASSSWRTGELFF; DNA: TGTGCCAGCTCATCATGGAGGACCGGGGAGCTGTTTTTT
size: NA; J: TRBJ2-3; D: TRBD2; V: TRBV19; CDR3: CASSIVSGGTDTQYF; DNA: TGTGCCAGTAGTATAGTTAGCGGGGGCACAGATACGCAGTATTTT
size: NA; J: TRBJ2-3; D: TRBD1; V: TRBV6-5; CDR3: CASSETGNPDTQYF; DNA: TGTGCCAGCAGCGAGACAGGGAATCCAGATACGCAGTATTTT
size: NA; J: TRBJ1-3; D: NA; V: TRBV16; CDR3: CASSQSRSSSGNTIYF; DNA: TGTGCCAGCAGCCAATCGAGATCCAGCTCTGGAAACACCATATATTTT
size: NA; J: TRBJ1-1; D: NA; V: TRBV6-2/TRBV6-3; CDR3: CASSWGDPAGTEAFF; DNA: TGTGCCAGCAGTTGGGGGGATCCGGCGGGCACTGAAGCTTTCTTT
size: NA; J: TRBJ1-3; D: NA; V: TRBV11-1; CDR3: CASSGTNGNTIYF; DNA: TGTGCCAGCAGCGGAACTAATGGAAACACCATATATTTT
size: NA; J: TRBJ2-7; D: NA; V: TRBV11-2; CDR3: CASRHPGASSYEQYF; DNA: TGTGCCAGCAGACATCCAGGGGCGAGCTCCTACGAGCAGTACTTC
size: NA; J: TRBJ1-4; D: NA; V: TRBV7-9; CDR3: CASSLSYSESEKLFF; DNA: TGTGCCAGCAGCCTCTCCTACTCCGAGAGTGAAAAACTGTTTTTT
size: NA; J: TRBJ2-5; D: NA; V: TRBV7-2; CDR3: CASSLTVETQYF; DNA: TGTGCCAGCAGCTTGACGGTGGAGACCCAGTACTTC
size: NA; J: TRBJ1-1; D: NA; V: TRBV19; CDR3: CASSISRTAYEAFF; DNA: TGTGCCAGTAGTATATCTCGGACAGCCTATGAAGCTTTCTTT
size: once; J: TRBJ2-7; D: TRBD1; V: TRBV7-3; CDR3: CASSLTGTGSYEQYF; DNA: TGTGCCAGCAGCTTAACCGGGACAGGGTCTTACGAGCAGTACTTC
size: NA; J: TRBJ1-1; D: NA; V: TRBV13; CDR3: CASSSGSGAGLEAFF; DNA: TGTGCCAGCAGCTCCGGGTCAGGGGCAGGGTTGGAAGCTTTCTTT
size: NA; J: TRBJ1-1; D: NA; V: TRBV6-5; CDR3: CASSYSPDLNTEAFF; DNA: TGTGCCAGCAGTTACTCGCCGGACTTGAACACTGAAGCTTTCTTT
size: NA; J: TRBJ2-1; D: NA; V: TRBV28; CDR3: CASSLSGLGPNEQFF; DNA: TGTGCCAGCAGTTTATCCGGATTAGGGCCAAATGAGCAGTTCTTC
size: NA; J: TRBJ1-3; D: NA; V: TRBV3-1/TRBV3-2; CDR3: CASSPLGAGSGNTIYF; DNA: TGTGCCAGCAGCCCCCTTGGGGCCGGCTCTGGAAACACCATATATTTT
size: NA; J: TRBJ2-7; D: NA; V: TRBV9; CDR3: CASSVAPRGSDEQYF; DNA: TGTGCCAGCAGCGTAGCTCCCCGGGGCTCGGACGAGCAGTACTTC
size: NA; J: TRBJ1-2; D: NA; V: TRBV9; CDR3: CASSTLNYGYTF; DNA: TGTGCCAGCAGTACACTTAACTATGGCTACACCTTC
size: NA; J: TRBJ2-1; D: NA; V: TRBV5-1; CDR3: CASSLGGYNEQFF; DNA: TGCGCCAGCAGCTTGGGGGGTTACAATGAGCAGTTCTTC
size: NA; J: TRBJ2-7; D: NA; V: TRBV2; CDR3: CASSDSGLSYEQYF; DNA: TGTGCCAGCAGCGATTCGGGACTCTCCTACGAGCAGTACTTC
size: NA; J: TRBJ2-5; D: TRBD2; V: TRBV28; CDR3: CATQLAGGYQETQYF; DNA: TGTGCCACCCAACTAGCGGGGGGGTACCAAGAGACCCAGTACTTC
size: NA; J: TRBJ2-5; D: TRBD1; V: TRBV4-1; CDR3: CASSQDLTRDRGGTQYF; DNA: TGCGCCAGCAGCCAAGATCTAACCCGGGACAGGGGAGGGACCCAGTACTTC
size: NA; J: TRBJ2-7; D: TRBD1; V: TRBV5-1; CDR3: CASSLTGTGKFDEQYF; DNA: TGCGCCAGCAGCTTGACCGGGACAGGGAAGTTTGACGAGCAGTACTTC
size: once; J: TRBJ1-1; D: NA; V: TRBV6-2/TRBV6-3; CDR3: CASSLQALNTEAFF; DNA: TGTGCCAGCAGCCTACAGGCTTTGAACACTGAAGCTTTCTTT
size: NA; J: TRBJ1-5; D: TRBD1; V: TRBV19; CDR3: CASSDPGQGNNQPQHF; DNA: TGTGCCAGTAGTGACCCGGGACAGGGGAACAATCAGCCCCAGCATTTT
size: NA; J: TRBJ1-2; D: NA; V: TRBV12-3/TRBV12-4; CDR3: CASSLEGTGYTF; DNA: TGTGCCAGCAGTCTCGAAGGGACTGGCTACACCTTC
size: NA; J: TRBJ1-1; D: NA; V: TRBV5-6; CDR3: CASSPLGENTEAFF; DNA: TGTGCCAGCAGCCCGCTGGGGGAGAACACTGAAGCTTTCTTT
size: NA; J: TRBJ2-5; D: TRBD2; V: TRBV28; CDR3: CATSGSVAGVETQYF; DNA: TGTGCCACCTCGGGGTCGGTAGCGGGGGTGGAGACCCAGTACTTC
size: NA; J: TRBJ1-1; D: NA; V: TRBV11-2; CDR3: CASSLDLANTEAFF; DNA: TGTGCCAGCAGCTTAGATTTGGCGAACACTGAAGCTTTCTTT
size: NA; J: TRBJ2-7; D: TRBD2; V: TRBV27; CDR3: CASSWKSGGAAEQYF; DNA: TGTGCCAGCAGTTGGAAAAGCGGGGGGGCCGCCGAGCAGTACTTC
size: NA; J: TRBJ2-1; D: NA; V: TRBV5-4; CDR3: CASSLESSEFF; DNA: TGTGCCAGCAGCTTGGAGAGTTCGGAGTTCTTC
size: NA; J: TRBJ2-5; D: NA; V: TRBV30; CDR3: CAWTPRTEQETQYF; DNA: TGTGCCTGGACACCCAGGACAGAACAAGAGACCCAGTACTTC
size: NA; J: TRBJ1-2; D: TRBD1; V: TRBV15; CDR3: CATSRSPGTGSALGYGYTF; DNA: TGTGCCACCAGCAGATCCCCCGGGACAGGGTCGGCGCTAGGCTATGGCTACACCTTC